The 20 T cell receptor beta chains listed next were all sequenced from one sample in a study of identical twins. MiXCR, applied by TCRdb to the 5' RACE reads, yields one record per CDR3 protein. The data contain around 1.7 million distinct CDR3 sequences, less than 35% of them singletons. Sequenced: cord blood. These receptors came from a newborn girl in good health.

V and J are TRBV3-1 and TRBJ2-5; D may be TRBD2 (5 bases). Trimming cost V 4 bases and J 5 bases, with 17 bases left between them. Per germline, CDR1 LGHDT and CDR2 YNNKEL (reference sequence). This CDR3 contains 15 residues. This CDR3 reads CASSLLPIGGETQYF. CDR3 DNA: TGTGCCAGCAGCCTCCTCCCCATCGGCGGGGAGACCCAGTACTTC.

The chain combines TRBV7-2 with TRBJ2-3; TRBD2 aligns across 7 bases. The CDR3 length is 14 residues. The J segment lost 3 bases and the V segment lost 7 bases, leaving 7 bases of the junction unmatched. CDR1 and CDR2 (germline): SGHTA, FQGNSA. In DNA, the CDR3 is TGTGCCAGCACCCCCTCCGGGAGGACAGATACGCAGTATTTT. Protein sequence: CASTPSGRTDTQYF.

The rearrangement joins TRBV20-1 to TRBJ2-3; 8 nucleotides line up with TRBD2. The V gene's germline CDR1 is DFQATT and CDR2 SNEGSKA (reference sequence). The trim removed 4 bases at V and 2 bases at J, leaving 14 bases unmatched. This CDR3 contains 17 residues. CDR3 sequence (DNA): TGCAGTGCTATCCTCGTTCGGGGGGGCTCCCACACAGATACGCAGTATTTT. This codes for CSAILVRGGSHTDTQYF.

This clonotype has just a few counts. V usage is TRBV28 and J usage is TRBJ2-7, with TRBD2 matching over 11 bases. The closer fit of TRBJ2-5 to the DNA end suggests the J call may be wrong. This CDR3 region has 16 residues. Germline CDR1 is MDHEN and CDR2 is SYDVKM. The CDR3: CASSFSGRAIGETQYF. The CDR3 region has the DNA TGTGCCAGCAGTTTTAGCGGGAGGGCCATAGGTGAGACCCAGTACTTC.

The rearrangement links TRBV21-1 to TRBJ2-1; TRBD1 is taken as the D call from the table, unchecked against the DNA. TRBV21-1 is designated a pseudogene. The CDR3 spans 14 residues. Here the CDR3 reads CASSKDTGSNEQFF. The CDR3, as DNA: TGTGCCAGCAGCAAAGATACGGGAAGTAATGAGCAGTTCTTC.

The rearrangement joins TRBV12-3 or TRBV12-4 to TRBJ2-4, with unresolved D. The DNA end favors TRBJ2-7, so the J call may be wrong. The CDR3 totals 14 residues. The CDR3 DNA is TGTGCCAGCAGCCGTGCCCCTACTGGGTACGAGCAGTACTTC. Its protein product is CASSRAPTGYEQYF.

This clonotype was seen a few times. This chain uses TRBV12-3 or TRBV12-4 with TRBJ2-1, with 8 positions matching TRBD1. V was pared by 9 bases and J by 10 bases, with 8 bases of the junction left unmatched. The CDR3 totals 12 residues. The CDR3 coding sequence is TGTGCCAGTTACCTCCCAGGGGGCGAGCAGTTCTTC. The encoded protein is CASYLPGGEQFF.

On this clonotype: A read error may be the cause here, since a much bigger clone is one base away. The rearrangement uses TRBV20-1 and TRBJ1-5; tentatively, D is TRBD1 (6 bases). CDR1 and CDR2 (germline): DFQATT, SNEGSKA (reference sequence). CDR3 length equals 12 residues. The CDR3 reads CIAQQGSQPQHF. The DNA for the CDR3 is TGCATTGCTCAACAGGGAAGTCAGCCCCAGCATTTT.

In DNA form, the CDR3 reads TGCGCCAGCAGCTCAATTACTAGTATCTCCTACAATGAGCAGTTCTTC. Amino acids: CASSSITSISYNEQFF. V usage is TRBV5-1 and J usage is TRBJ2-1; D may be TRBD2 (5 bases). The CDR3 is made up of 16 amino acids. CDR1 is SGHRS and CDR2 is YFSETQ in the germline V gene. The V end was cut by 3 bases, the J end by 0 bases, with 13 bases between.

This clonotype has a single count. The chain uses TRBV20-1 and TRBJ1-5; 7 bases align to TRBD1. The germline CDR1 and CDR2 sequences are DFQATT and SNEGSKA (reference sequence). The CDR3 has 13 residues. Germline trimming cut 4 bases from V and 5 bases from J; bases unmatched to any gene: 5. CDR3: CSATRQGYQPQHF. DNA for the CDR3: TGCAGTGCTACGAGACAGGGCTATCAGCCCCAGCATTTT.

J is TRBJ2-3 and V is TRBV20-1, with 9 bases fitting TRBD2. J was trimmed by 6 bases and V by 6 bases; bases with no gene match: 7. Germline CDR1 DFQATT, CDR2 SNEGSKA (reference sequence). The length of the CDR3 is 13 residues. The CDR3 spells CSAGRTSVDTQYF. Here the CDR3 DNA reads TGCAGTGCGGGGAGGACTAGCGTTGATACGCAGTATTTT.

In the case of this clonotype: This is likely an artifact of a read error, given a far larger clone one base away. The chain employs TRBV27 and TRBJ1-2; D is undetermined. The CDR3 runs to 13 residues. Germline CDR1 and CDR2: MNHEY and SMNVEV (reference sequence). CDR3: CASSLTNNCGYTF. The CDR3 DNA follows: TGTGCCAGCAGTTTGACAAATAACTGTGGCTACACCTTC.

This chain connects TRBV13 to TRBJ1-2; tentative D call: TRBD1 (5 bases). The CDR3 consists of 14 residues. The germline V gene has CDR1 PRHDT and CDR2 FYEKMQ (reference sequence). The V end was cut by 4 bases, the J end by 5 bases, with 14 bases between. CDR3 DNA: TGTGCCAGCAGCTCCTGGGGGGGGTCTTATGGCTACACCTTC. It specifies CASSSWGGSYGYTF.

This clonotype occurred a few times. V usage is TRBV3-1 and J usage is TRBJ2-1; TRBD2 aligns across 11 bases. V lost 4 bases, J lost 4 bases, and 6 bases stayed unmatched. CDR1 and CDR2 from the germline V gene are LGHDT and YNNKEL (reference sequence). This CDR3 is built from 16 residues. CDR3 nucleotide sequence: TGTGCCAGCAGCCTTCTAGCGGGGGGCCATTACAATGAGCAGTTCTTC. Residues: CASSLLAGGHYNEQFF.

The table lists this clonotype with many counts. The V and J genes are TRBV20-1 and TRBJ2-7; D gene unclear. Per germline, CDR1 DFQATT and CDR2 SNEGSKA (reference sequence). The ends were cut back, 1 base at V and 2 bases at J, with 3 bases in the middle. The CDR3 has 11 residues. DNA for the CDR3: TGCAGTGCTAGAGCCGCCTACGAGCAGTACTTC. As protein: CSARAAYEQYF.

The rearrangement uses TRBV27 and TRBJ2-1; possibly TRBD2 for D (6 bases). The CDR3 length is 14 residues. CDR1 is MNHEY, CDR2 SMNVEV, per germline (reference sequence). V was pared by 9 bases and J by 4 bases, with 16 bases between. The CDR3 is CASRRRGPYNEQFF. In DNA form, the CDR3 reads TGTGCCAGTAGGAGGCGGGGCCCTTACAATGAGCAGTTCTTC.

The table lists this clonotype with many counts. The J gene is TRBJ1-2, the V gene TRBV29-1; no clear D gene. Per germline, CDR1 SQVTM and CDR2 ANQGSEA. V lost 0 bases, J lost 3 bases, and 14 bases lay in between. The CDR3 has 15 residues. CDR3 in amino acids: CSVEDHAPSDYGYTF. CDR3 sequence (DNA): TGCAGCGTTGAAGATCACGCCCCAAGCGACTATGGCTACACCTTC.

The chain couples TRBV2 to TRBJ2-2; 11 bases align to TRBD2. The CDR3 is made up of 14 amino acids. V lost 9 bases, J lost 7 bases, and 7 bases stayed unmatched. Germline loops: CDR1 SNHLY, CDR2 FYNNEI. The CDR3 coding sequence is TGTGCCAGTACTAGCGGGAGTCCTGGCGGGGAGCTGTTTTTT. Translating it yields CASTSGSPGGELFF.

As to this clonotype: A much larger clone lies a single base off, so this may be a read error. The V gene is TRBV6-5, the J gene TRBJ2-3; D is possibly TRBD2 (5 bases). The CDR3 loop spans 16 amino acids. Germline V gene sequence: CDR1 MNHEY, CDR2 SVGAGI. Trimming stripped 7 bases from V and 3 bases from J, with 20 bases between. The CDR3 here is CASTRRLSGGTDTQYF. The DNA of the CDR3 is TGTGCCAGCACCAGACGACTATCGGGCGGGACAGATACGCAGTATTTT.

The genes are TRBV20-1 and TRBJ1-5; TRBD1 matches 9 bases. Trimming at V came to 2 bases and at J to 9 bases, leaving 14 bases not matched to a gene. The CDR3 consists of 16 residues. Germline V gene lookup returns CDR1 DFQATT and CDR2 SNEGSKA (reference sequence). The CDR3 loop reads CSARRSRGTGKLPQHF. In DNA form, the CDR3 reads TGCAGTGCTAGAAGGTCTCGCGGGACAGGGAAATTGCCCCAGCATTTT.